One and the same sample provided the 14 T cell receptor beta chains below, sequenced in a study of cytomegalovirus exposure and HLA in healthy donors. The PCR contained 60 Vbeta and 13 Jbeta primers. The protocol was immunoSEQ multiplex PCR, while the TCRdb copy is restricted to in-frame clones and leaves out a portion. The sample shows 170,000 or so clones, under 85% of them seen only once. Specimen: PBMCs. These receptors all stem from a man aged 18-30 years in good health and CMV-seronegative.

V and J are TRBV19 and TRBJ2-7; 7 bases are a match to TRBD1. The CDR3 runs to 14 residues. V dropped 5 bases and J dropped 2; count of bases not matched to a gene: 6. Germline assignment: CDR1 LNHDA and CDR2 SQIVND (reference sequence). DNA for the CDR3: TGTGCCAGTAGTGCCCACAGGGGCACCTACGAGCAGTACTTC. Translating it yields CASSAHRGTYEQYF.

This clone has more than one count but fewer than ten. The V call is TRBV28, the J call TRBJ1-5, with D perhaps TRBD1 (6 bases). V lost 3 bases to trimming and J lost 6 bases, with 15 bases between them. Germline assignment: CDR1 MDHEN and CDR2 SYDVKM. The CDR3 contains 15 residues. The CDR3 bases are TGTGCCAGCAGTTTGGGGGGGGCGCCGAGTCAGCCCCAGCATTTT. It codes for CASSLGGAPSQPQHF.

The rearrangement joins TRBV5-4 to TRBJ2-5; D is unresolved. The CDR3 has 13 amino acids. The germline V gene has CDR1 SGHNT and CDR2 YYREEE (reference sequence). V was cut by 7 bases and J by 1 base, with 11 bases left in between. For the CDR3, the DNA is TGTGCCAGCTCCAGGTGGGCCCAAGAGACCCAGTACTTC. This translates into CASSRWAQETQYF.

The chain uses TRBV4-1 and TRBJ2-1; TRBD2 matches at 11 bases. V dropped 2 bases and J dropped 3; count of bases not matched to a gene: 3. Germline CDR1 is MGHRA and CDR2 is YSYEKL. The CDR3 has 16 residues. CDR3 protein: CASSQLGLAGYNEQFF. In DNA form, the CDR3 reads TGCGCCAGCAGCCAACTTGGACTAGCGGGCTACAATGAGCAGTTCTTC.

V gene TRBV6-4 combines with J gene TRBJ1-2; D remains unclear. CDR3 length equals 14 residues. Germline V gene sequence: CDR1 MRHNA, CDR2 SNTAGT. V lost 3 bases to trimming and J lost 0 bases, with 8 bases between them. In DNA form, the CDR3 reads TGTGCCAGCAGTGAAGGAGACGCTAACTATGGCTACACCTTC. Amino acid sequence: CASSEGDANYGYTF.

This chain joins TRBV29-1 and TRBJ2-1; D possibly corresponds to TRBD2 (6 bases). Looked up from germline, CDR1 is SQVTM and CDR2 is ANQGSEA. The CDR3 has 16 residues. V lost 6 bases to trimming and J lost 2 bases, with 20 bases between them. The CDR3 DNA reads as TGCAGCGTCGTATACTTTCGGGAGAGGGCCTACAATGAGCAGTTCTTC. Translated, it gives CSVVYFRERAYNEQFF.

For this clone: An end of the junction does not agree with germline; a read error may underlie this. This chain links TRBV7-9 with TRBJ1-2; TRBD1 agrees at 8 bases. In germline, CDR1 is SEHNR, CDR2 FQNEAQ (reference sequence). The CDR3 contains 13 residues. DNA of the CDR3: TGTTCCAGCAGCCCGACAGGGGAAAGTGGCTACACCTTC. This sequence encodes CSSSPTGESGYTF.

This chain uses TRBV6-5 with TRBJ1-2; D remains unclear. This CDR3 has 14 residues. The germline V gene has CDR1 MNHEY and CDR2 SVGAGI. V was trimmed by 2 bases and J by 5 bases, leaving 12 bases between them. CDR3 in amino acids: CASSYTSDLYGYTF. The CDR3 region has the DNA TGTGCCAGCAGTTACACTAGCGACTTATATGGCTACACCTTC.

This clone has just a few counts. J is TRBJ2-3 and V is TRBV27; a possible D gene is TRBD2 (6 bases). The CDR3 is made up of 15 amino acids. Germline V gene lookup returns CDR1 MNHEY and CDR2 SMNVEV (reference sequence). V was pared by 6 bases and J by 4 bases, with 17 bases between. The CDR3 region is CASRLVGGGADTQYF. In DNA, the CDR3 is TGTGCCAGCAGGTTGGTGGGAGGAGGGGCAGATACGCAGTATTTT.

This chain uses TRBV28 with TRBJ2-7; 8 positions match TRBD1. The CDR3 is 13 residues long. The V segment lost 7 bases and the J segment 3 bases; nucleotides outside the gene matches: 5. The germline gives CDR1 MDHEN, CDR2 SYDVKM. CDR3 in amino acids: CASKEQGDYEQYF. The CDR3 nucleotides are TGTGCCAGCAAGGAACAGGGGGACTACGAGCAGTACTTC.

The chain employs TRBV19 and TRBJ2-2; 7 bases align to TRBD1. After removal of 5 bases from V and 0 bases from J, the junction contained 6 bases not matched to a gene. This CDR3 spans 16 amino acids. The germline CDR1 and CDR2 sequences are LNHDA and SQIVND (reference sequence). CDR3 residues: CASSRGQGANTGELFF. In nucleotides, the CDR3 is TGTGCCAGTAGTCGTGGTCAGGGGGCGAACACCGGGGAGCTGTTTTTT.

The chain has TRBV27 and TRBJ2-3, with 9 bases matching TRBD1. CDR1 and CDR2 (germline): MNHEY, SMNVEV (reference sequence). The junction had 8 bases not matched to a gene; V was cut back by 6 bases and J by 1 base. The CDR3 has 16 amino acids. This chain's CDR3 is CASRGTGSMRTDTQYF. CDR3 DNA: TGTGCCAGCAGAGGGACAGGGAGTATGCGCACAGATACGCAGTATTTT.

The J gene is TRBJ1-4, the V gene TRBV20-1; a possible D gene is TRBD1 (5 bases). Germline V CDR1 and CDR2: DFQATT, SNEGSKA (reference sequence). The V gene lost 5 bases and the J gene lost 6 bases, with 7 bases spanning the gap. There are 11 residues in the CDR3. In DNA, the CDR3 is TGCAGTGCTCTCAGGGATGAAAAACTGTTTTTT. Translation gives CSALRDEKLFF.

The chain combines TRBV7-8 with TRBJ2-3; 7 nucleotides align to TRBD2. Trimming at V came to 4 bases and at J to 0 bases, leaving 13 bases not matched to a gene. From germline, CDR1 is SGHVS and CDR2 FQNEAQ. There are 18 residues in the CDR3. CDR3 in amino acids: CASSWIAGDPLSTDTQYF. The CDR3, as DNA: TGTGCCAGCAGCTGGATCGCGGGGGACCCGCTTAGCACAGATACGCAGTATTTT.